A selection of T cell receptor beta chains follows, all from one sample in a study of blood T cell repertoires in COVID-19. Repertoires were generated with immunoSEQ multiplex PCR, while TCRdb's copy carries only in-frame clones and drops some. Counted here are 180,000 or so clones, 65% to 90% occurring once; the ten biggest clones make up 8% to 10%. Specimen: peripheral blood. Receptors originate from a man aged 60-69 years with acute or convalescent COVID-19. Both conserved end residues are part of each CDR3. A D gene is named only where the DNA matches it firmly. The size field is filled for only some rows; it gives once, few, many or a size class.

>TRBD1|NA|TRBV28|TRBJ1-2
TGTGCCAGCAGTTCCACGACAGGGGTCTATGGCTACACCTTC
CASSSTTGVYGYTF
>NA|NA|TRBV19|TRBJ1-5
TGTGCCAGTAGTCTCGGTCTCATCGGCAATCAGCCCCAGCATTTT
CASSLGLIGNQPQHF
>NA|NA|TRBV19|TRBJ1-2
TGTGCCAGTAGTCAACGACTAGGAGGTTACTATGGCTACACCTTC
CASSQRLGGYYGYTF
>TRBD1|NA|TRBV2|TRBJ1-1
TGTGCCAGCGCTCTTACAGGGGGAATGAACACTGAAGCTTTCTTT
CASALTGGMNTEAFF
>TRBD1|NA|TRBV4-1|TRBJ2-1
TGCGCCAGCAGCCTTCACGTCACAGGGGCATCATACAATGAGCAGTTCTTC
CASSLHVTGASYNEQFF
>TRBD1|NA|TRBV28|TRBJ2-2
TGTGCCAGCAGCCCCGAACCGGGACAGGGAGCCGGGGAGCTGTTTTTT
CASSPEPGQGAGELFF
>NA|NA|TRBV24-1|TRBJ2-3
TGTGCCACCAGTGATGGGGCCCCAGATACGCAGTATTTT
CATSDGAPDTQYF
>NA|NA|TRBV19|TRBJ1-5
TGTGCCAGTACCCCTACGGGGGGGCTGGAACAGCCCCAGCATTTT
CASTPTGGLEQPQHF
>TRBD2|once|TRBV27|TRBJ2-1
TGTGCCAGCGGGACCCCGGTGGGACTAGCGTACAATGAGCAGTTCTTC
CASGTPVGLAYNEQFF
>NA|NA|TRBV6-2/TRBV6-3|TRBJ2-5
TGTGCCAGCAGTGGGCCAGCTCCAGGAGAGACCCAGTACTTC
CASSGPAPGETQYF
>NA|NA|TRBV2|TRBJ1-6
TGTGCCAGCACGTCTATGAGCTCCTATAATTCACCCCTCCACTTT
CASTSMSSYNSPLHF
>NA|NA|TRBV28|TRBJ1-5
TGTGCCAGCAGAATCGGAGGTCAGCCCCAGCATTTT
CASRIGGQPQHF
>NA|NA|TRBV5-1|TRBJ2-3
TGCGCCAGCAGCCTCGACAGTAGCACAGATACGCAGTATTTT
CASSLDSSTDTQYF
>TRBD2|NA|TRBV30|TRBJ2-5
TGTGCCTGGAGTCCCTTCTCTCATAGCGGGAGAAGGGAGACCCAGTACTTC
CAWSPFSHSGRRETQYF
>NA|once|TRBV27|TRBJ2-7
TGTGCCAGCAGTTACGGACACCAAATTAGACGCTCCTACGAGCAGTACTTC
CASSYGHQIRRSYEQYF
>TRBD2|NA|TRBV6-2/TRBV6-3|TRBJ2-3
TGTGCCAGCAGCCGGACTAGCGGTAGCACAGATACGCAGTATTTT
CASSRTSGSTDTQYF
>NA|NA|TRBV30|TRBJ1-1
TGTGCCTGGAGTTGGCGGGACACTGAAGCTTTCTTT
CAWSWRDTEAFF
>NA|NA|TRBV3-1/TRBV3-2|TRBJ2-7
TGTGCCAGCAGCTCTGGCTGGGGAGCTACCTACGAGCAGTACTTC
CASSSGWGATYEQYF
>NA|NA|TRBV5-1|TRBJ2-2
TGCGCCAGCAGCTTGGAGGGAGCACGGGAGCTGTTTTTT
CASSLEGARELFF
>TRBD1|few|TRBV5-1|TRBJ2-1
TGCGCCAGCAGACCACCGGGACAGTTCATCAATGAGCAGTTCTTC
CASRPPGQFINEQFF
>NA|NA|TRBV18|TRBJ1-3
TGTGCCAGCTCACCGTCCAACAGAGGAAACACCATATATTTT
CASSPSNRGNTIYF